Reported below is one T cell receptor (beta chain). Generated by immunoSEQ multiplex PCR, the TCRdb table keeps only in-frame clones and is missing some. There are 170,000 or so clones in the sample; approximately 61% occur only once, and more than 9% lies in the top ten. The CDR3 runs 16 residues. CDR1 and CDR2 (germline): SQVTM, ANQGSEA. V lost 7 bases, J lost 3 bases, and 25 bases lay in between. This sample is part of a study of shared clonotypes between healthy human individuals. Study-level background: Every donor yielded three CD4 naive, three CD4 memory, two CD8 naive and one CD8 memory plate.

Sequencing used memory CD4+ T cells sorted from blood. Subset specified: CD45RA-negative fraction. The chain recombines TRBV29-1 with TRBJ2-7, with D unresolved. This TCR came from a man aged 30 to 45 in good health. The DNA of the CDR3 is TGCAGCGCCACCTCTAGGGCAGGTACGAAGGGCTACGAGCAGTACTTC. Residues: CSATSRAGTKGYEQYF.